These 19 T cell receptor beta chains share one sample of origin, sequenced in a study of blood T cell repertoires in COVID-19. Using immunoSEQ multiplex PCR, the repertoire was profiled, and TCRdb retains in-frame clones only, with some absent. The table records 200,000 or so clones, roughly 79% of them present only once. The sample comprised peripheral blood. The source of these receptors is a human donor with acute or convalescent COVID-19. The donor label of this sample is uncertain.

The CDR3 loop reads CASSLGRLAYTGELFF. The CDR3 DNA follows: TGTGCCAGCAGCTTGGGACGCCTAGCGTACACCGGGGAGCTGTTTTTT. The V gene is TRBV5-8, the J gene TRBJ2-2, with D possibly being TRBD2 (6 bases). This CDR3 region has 16 residues. Trimming removed 0 bases at V and 3 bases at J, with 12 bases between. Germline V gives CDR1 SGHTS, CDR2 YDEGEE.

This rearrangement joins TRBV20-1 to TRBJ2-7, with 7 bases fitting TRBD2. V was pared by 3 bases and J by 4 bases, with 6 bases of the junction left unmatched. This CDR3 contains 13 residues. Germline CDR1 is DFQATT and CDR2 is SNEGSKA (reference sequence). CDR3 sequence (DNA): TGCAGTGCTAGTGATGCGGGAGTGTACGAGCAGTACTTC. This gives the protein CSASDAGVYEQYF.

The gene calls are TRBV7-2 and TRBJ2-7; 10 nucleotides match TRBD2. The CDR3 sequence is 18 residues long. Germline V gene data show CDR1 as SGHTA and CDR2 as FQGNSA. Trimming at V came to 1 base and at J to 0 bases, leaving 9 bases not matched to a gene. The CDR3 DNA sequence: TGTGCCAGCAGCTTAGGGCTAGCGGGAGTTGCCTCCTCCTACGAGCAGTACTTC. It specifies CASSLGLAGVASSYEQYF.

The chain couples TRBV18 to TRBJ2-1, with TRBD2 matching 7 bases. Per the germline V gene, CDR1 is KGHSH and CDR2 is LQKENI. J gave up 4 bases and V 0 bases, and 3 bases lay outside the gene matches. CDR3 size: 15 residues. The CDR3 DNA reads TGTGCCAGCTCACCACCGGCGCGGGAGTACAATGAGCAGTTCTTC. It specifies CASSPPAREYNEQFF.

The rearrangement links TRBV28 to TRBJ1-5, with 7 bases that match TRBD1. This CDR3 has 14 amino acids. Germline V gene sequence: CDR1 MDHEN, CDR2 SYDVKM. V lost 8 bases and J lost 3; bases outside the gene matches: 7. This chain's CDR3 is CASDLTGPNQPQHF. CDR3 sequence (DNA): TGTGCCAGCGATTTGACAGGGCCCAATCAGCCCCAGCATTTT.

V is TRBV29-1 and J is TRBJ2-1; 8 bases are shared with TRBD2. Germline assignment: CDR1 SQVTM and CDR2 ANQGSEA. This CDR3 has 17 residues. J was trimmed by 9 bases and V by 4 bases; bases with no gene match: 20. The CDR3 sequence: CSVVLSRTSGGGVEQFF. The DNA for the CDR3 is TGCAGCGTTGTCCTATCCCGTACTAGCGGAGGAGGCGTTGAGCAGTTCTTC.

The CDR3: CASSFRRNTEAFF. CDR3 in DNA: TGTGCCAGCAGCTTCCGTAGGAACACTGAAGCTTTCTTT. V and J are TRBV7-8 and TRBJ1-1; no definite D call. The germline V and J ends were trimmed by 3 bases and 1 base, with 6 bases remaining between them. This CDR3 is 13 amino acids long. Germline V lookup: CDR1 SGHVS, CDR2 FQNEAQ.

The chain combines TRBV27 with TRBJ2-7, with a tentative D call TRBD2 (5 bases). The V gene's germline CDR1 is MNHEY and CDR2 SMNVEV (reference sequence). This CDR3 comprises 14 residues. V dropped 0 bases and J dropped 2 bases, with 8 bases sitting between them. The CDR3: CASSLSNGAYEQYF. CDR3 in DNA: TGTGCCAGCAGTTTATCGAACGGGGCCTACGAGCAGTACTTC.

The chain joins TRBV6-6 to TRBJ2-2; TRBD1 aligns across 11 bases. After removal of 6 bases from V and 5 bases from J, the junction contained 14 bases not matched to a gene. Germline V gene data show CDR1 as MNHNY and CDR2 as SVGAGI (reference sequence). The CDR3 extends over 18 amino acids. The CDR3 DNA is TGTGCCAGCAGCCGACTAACTGGGGACAGGGGGAGGACCGGGGAGCTGTTTTTT. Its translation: CASSRLTGDRGRTGELFF.

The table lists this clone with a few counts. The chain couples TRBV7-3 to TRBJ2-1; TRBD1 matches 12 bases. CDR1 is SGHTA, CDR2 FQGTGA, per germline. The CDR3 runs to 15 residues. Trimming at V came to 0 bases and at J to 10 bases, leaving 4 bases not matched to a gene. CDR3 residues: CASSLTGTGGDEQFF. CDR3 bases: TGTGCCAGCAGCTTAACCGGGACAGGGGGCGACGAGCAGTTCTTC.

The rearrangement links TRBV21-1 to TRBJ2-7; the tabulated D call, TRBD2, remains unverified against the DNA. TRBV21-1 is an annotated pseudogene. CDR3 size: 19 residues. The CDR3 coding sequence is TGTGCCAGCAGCAAAGCGGTCCCTAGGGCGGGACGTTCTCACTACGAGCAGTACTTC. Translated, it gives CASSKAVPRAGRSHYEQYF.

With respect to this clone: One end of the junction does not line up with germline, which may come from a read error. The CDR3 bases are TGTGCCAGCAGCGTTCTAGGACTAGCGGGAGTATCCTTC. Its protein is CASSVLGLAGVSF. The J gene is TRBJ2-7, the V gene TRBV9; 13 bases align to TRBD2. CDR3 size: 13 residues. Per germline, CDR1 SGDLS and CDR2 YYNGEE.

CDR3 region: CASGQGNTEAFF. CDR3 nucleotides: TGTGCCAGTGGACAGGGGAACACTGAAGCTTTCTTT. V usage is TRBV10-3 and J usage is TRBJ1-1, with 8 bases lining up with TRBD1. Looked up from germline, CDR1 is ENHRY and CDR2 is SYGVKD. Trimming took 10 bases from V and 1 from J; bases not matched to a gene: 2. The CDR3 is 12 residues long.

The CDR3 bases are TGTGCCAGCGGGCGGGAATACGACTCGGCGTTCTTC. Translation: CASGREYDSAFF. The chain is built from TRBV2 and TRBJ2-1, with D perhaps matching TRBD2 (6 bases). The germline V gene encodes CDR1 SNHLY and CDR2 FYNNEI. V was cut by 8 bases and J by 15 bases, with 20 bases left in between. This CDR3 region has 12 residues.

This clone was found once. The CDR3 protein is CASSSGRTGAIQETQYF. DNA of the CDR3: TGCGCCAGCAGCTCAGGGCGGACAGGGGCAATCCAAGAGACCCAGTACTTC. The chain carries TRBV5-1 and TRBJ2-5; 9 bases are shared with TRBD1. CDR1 is SGHRS and CDR2 is YFSETQ in the germline V gene. CDR3 length: 17 residues. V trimming: 3 bases; J trimming: 1 base; junction bases outside the gene matches: 10. The whole variable domain, remainder taken from reference TRBV5-1 and TRBJ2-5, is KAGVTQTPRYLIKTRGQQVTLSCSPISGHRSVSWYQQTPGQGLQFLFEYFSETQRNKGNFPGRFSGRQFSNSRSEMNVSTLELGDSALYLCASSSGRTGAIQETQYFGPGTRLLVL.

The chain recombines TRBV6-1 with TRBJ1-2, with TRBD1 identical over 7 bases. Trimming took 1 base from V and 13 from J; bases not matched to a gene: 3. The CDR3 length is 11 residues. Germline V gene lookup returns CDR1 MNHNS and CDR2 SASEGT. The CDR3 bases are TGTGCCAGCAGTGAAGGGGGACAGCGCACCTTC. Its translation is CASSEGGQRTF.

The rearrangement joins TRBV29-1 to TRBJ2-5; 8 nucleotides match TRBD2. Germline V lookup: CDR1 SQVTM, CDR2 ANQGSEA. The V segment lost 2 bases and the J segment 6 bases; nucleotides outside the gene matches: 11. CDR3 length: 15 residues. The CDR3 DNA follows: TGCAGCGTTGAAAGGTCTAGCGGGTCCTTGCAGACCCAGTACTTC. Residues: CSVERSSGSLQTQYF.

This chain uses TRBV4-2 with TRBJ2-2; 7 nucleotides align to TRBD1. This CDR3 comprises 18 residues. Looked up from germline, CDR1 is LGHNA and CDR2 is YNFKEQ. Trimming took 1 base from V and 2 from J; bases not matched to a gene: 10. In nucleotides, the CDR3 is TGTGCCAGCAGCCAAGGCGTCACCGGGACAGCAAACACCGGGGAGCTGTTTTTT. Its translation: CASSQGVTGTANTGELFF.

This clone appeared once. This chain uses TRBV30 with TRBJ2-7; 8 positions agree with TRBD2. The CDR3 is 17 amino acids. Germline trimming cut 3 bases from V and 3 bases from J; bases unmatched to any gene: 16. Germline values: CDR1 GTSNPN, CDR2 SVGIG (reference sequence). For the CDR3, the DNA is TGTGCCTGGAGGCGACTACCTTGGACTAGCTTAGGCTACGAGCAGTACTTC. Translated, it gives CAWRRLPWTSLGYEQYF.